The 16 T cell receptor beta chains below were found in one sample sequenced in a study of T cell clonality in common variable immunodeficiency. Study-wide findings and caveats: Common variable immunodeficiency TCR beta sequences reportedly had fewer deletions and N-nucleotide insertions.

Their antigens are not known. Profiled with immunoSEQ multiplex PCR; TCRdb holds only in-frame clones, not every one. There are 30,000 to 40,000 clones in the sample, none observed a single time. What was sequenced was peripheral blood mononuclear cells. These receptors were obtained from a human donor with common variable immunodeficiency.

A few counts support this clone. The read ends 3 residues shy of where the CDR3 ends; the end is completed using the germline J gene. The same CDR3 also results from other DNA sequences found in this sample. The rearrangement joins TRBV18 to TRBJ2-1, with D perhaps TRBD2 (5 bases). Germline CDR1 is KGHSH and CDR2 is LQKENI. CDR3 length: 16 residues. V was shortened by 4 bases and J by 4 bases, with 17 bases between the two germline ends. CDR3 DNA (partial): TGTGCCAGCTCACGCGGGCCCTCGGACCTATACAATGAG. Amino acid sequence: CASSRGPSDLYNE. The CDR3 in its entirety is CASSRGPSDLYNEQFF.

In this sample, this clone turned up many times. The chain's CDR3 is CASSFYAGTGSDYTF. Incomplete CDR3 DNA: TGTGCCAGCAGCTTTTACGCCGGGACAGGGAGCGAC. This chain links TRBV5-4 with TRBJ1-2; TRBD1 aligns across 9 bases. Read data end 3 residues before the CDR3 end; the end is taken from the germline J gene. Germline V gene sequence: CDR1 SGHNT, CDR2 YYREEE (reference sequence). The CDR3 consists of 15 residues.

This clone has a count of ten or more. The read ends 3 residues before the CDR3 terminus; that terminus is restored from the germline J gene. The chain uses TRBV11-3 and TRBJ1-1; D is uncertain. The V gene's germline CDR1 is SGHNT and CDR2 YENEEA. The V end lost 5 bases, the J end lost 5 bases, and 9 bases lay between the germline ends. The CDR3 is made up of 12 amino acids. The CDR3 spells CASSRSGTEAFF. CDR3 bases read: TGTGCCAGCAGCCGATCGGGGACTGAA.

As concerns this clone: The read is 3 residues too short to cover the CDR3 end, so that end is filled in from the germline J gene. The chain couples TRBV6-7 to TRBJ1-1; TRBD1 matches at 7 bases. TRBV6-7 is known as an ORF, though its function is uncertain. V was pared by 10 bases and J by 5 bases, with 13 bases of the junction left unmatched. CDR3 length equals 14 residues. The CDR3 reads CANSRQGVGTEAFF. The covered CDR3 bases are TGTGCCAACTCAAGACAGGGAGTCGGAACTGAA.

This clone showed up many times. Read data end 3 residues before the CDR3 end; the end is taken from the germline J gene. The J gene is TRBJ1-1, the V gene TRBV28; D unclear. V was clipped by 2 bases and J by 1 base, with 11 bases between them. CDR3 length equals 15 residues. From germline, CDR1 is MDHEN and CDR2 SYDVKM. The CDR3 bases that were read are TGTGCCAGCAGTTTAAGAAAAGCGGGGAACACTGAA. Protein sequence: CASSLRKAGNTE. The whole CDR3 sequence reads CASSLRKAGNTEAFF.

This clone appeared many times. The sequence runs out 3 residues before the end of the CDR3; the remainder is reconstructed from the germline J gene. The genes are TRBV24-1 and TRBJ2-1, with TRBD1 matching over 9 bases. Trimming removed 2 bases from V and 6 bases from J; junction bases left unmatched: 7. This CDR3 comprises 16 residues. CDR1 is KGHDR and CDR2 is SFDVKD in the germline V gene. The sequenced part of the CDR3 DNA is TGTGCCACCAGTGATTCCGGGACAGGGAACTCCAATGAG. This translates into CATSDSGTGNSNE. The entire CDR3 reads CATSDSGTGNSNEQFF.

In its sample, this clone was seen many times. Coverage ceases 3 residues before the CDR3 finishes, and the germline J gene fills in the end. The chain links TRBV11-3 to TRBJ1-2, with 11 nucleotides matching TRBD1. J lost 7 bases, V lost 7 bases, and 8 bases had no gene match. From germline, CDR1 is SGHNT and CDR2 YENEEA. CDR3 size: 14 residues. The CDR3 is CASTVDRGLSGYTF. The DNA read from the CDR3 is TGTGCCAGCACCGTGGACAGGGGGCTGAGTGGC.

Many counts were recorded for this clone. The CDR3 is cut off 3 residues early in the read; its end comes from the germline J gene. The chain recombines TRBV3-1 (or the pseudogene TRBV3-2) with TRBJ2-1; 9 bases are shared with TRBD1. V lost 4 bases and J lost 7; bases outside the gene matches: 11. CDR1 and CDR2 from the germline V gene are LGHDT and YNNKEL (reference sequence). The CDR3 is 16 residues long. CDR3 DNA, as far as it was read: TGTGCCAGCAGCCCCTTGGGGACAGGGCGAGGGAATGAG. Translating it yields CASSPLGTGRGNE. From start to end, the CDR3 is CASSPLGTGRGNEQFF.

This clone was seen at least ten times. The observed sequence ends 3 residues before the CDR3 terminus, with the missing tail filled in from the germline J gene. The rearrangement links TRBV29-1 to TRBJ2-7, with D possibly TRBD2 on 5 matching bases. The CDR3 is 15 residues long. Trimming left V 0 bases short and J 0 bases short, with 12 bases between. Germline V lookup: CDR1 SQVTM, CDR2 ANQGSEA. The sequenced CDR3 bases are TGCAGCGTTGAAGATTCAAGCGGAAGCTCCTACGAG. Translated: CSVEDSSGSSYE. The whole CDR3 reads CSVEDSSGSSYEQYF.

By sample fraction, this clone is medium-sized. Coverage ceases 3 residues before the CDR3 finishes, and the germline J gene fills in the end. V is TRBV2 and J is TRBJ1-2, with a possible D match to TRBD1 (5 bases). Germline V gene data show CDR1 as SNHLY and CDR2 as FYNNEI. CDR3 size: 12 residues. V lost 9 bases and J 0 bases, leaving 8 bases between the germline ends. CDR3 residues: CARDSSNYGYTF. The CDR3 bases that were read are TGTGCCAGAGACAGTTCTAACTATGGC.

This clone was seen ten or more times. The read comes to an end 3 residues before the CDR3 does, leaving the germline J gene to fill in the end. This chain links TRBV20-1 with TRBJ2-5; D uncertain. The CDR3 spans 13 residues. V was shortened by 7 bases and J by 0 bases, with 12 bases between the two germline ends. Germline V gene sequence: CDR1 DFQATT, CDR2 SNEGSKA (reference sequence). The CDR3 DNA, read in part, is TGCAGTGGTCGACTCTCGTACCAAGAGACC. Translating gives CSGRLSYQET. The whole CDR3 sequence is CSGRLSYQETQYF.

This clone came up many times. The CDR3 sequence is CATAREDRARETQYF. The DNA read from the CDR3 is TGTGCCACCGCGCGGGAGGACAGGGCACGGGAGACC. The gene calls are TRBV28 and TRBJ2-5, with D tentatively TRBD1 or TRBD2 (8 bases each). The sequenced fragment ends 3 residues before the CDR3 boundary, so the rest is inferred from the germline J gene. The germline gives CDR1 MDHEN, CDR2 SYDVKM. The CDR3 is 15 amino acids. V shed 10 bases and J shed 5 bases, with 23 bases lying between them.

By proportion, this clone is medium-sized. The read terminates 3 residues before the CDR3 end, so the remaining end is supplied by the germline J gene. The V gene is TRBV20-1, the J gene TRBJ1-1; TRBD1 is a possible D gene (6 bases). The germline gives CDR1 DFQATT, CDR2 SNEGSKA (reference sequence). Trimming took 2 bases from V and 5 from J, leaving 9 bases between them. This CDR3 region has 12 residues. The CDR3: CSARTQGTEAFF. The sequenced part of the CDR3 DNA is TGCAGTGCTAGAACACAGGGTACTGAA.

This clone was seen repeatedly, ten times or more. The read comes to an end 3 residues before the CDR3 does, leaving the germline J gene to fill in the end. The chain carries TRBV18 and TRBJ2-3; no firm D call. Germline V gene data show CDR1 as KGHSH and CDR2 as LQKENI. The CDR3 contains 14 residues. Trimming pared 2 bases from V and 6 bases from J, leaving 12 bases between. The part of the CDR3 DNA that was read is TGTGCCAGCTCACCAGCCGGGTTGGCGGATACG. It codes for CASSPAGLADT. The complete CDR3 sequence is CASSPAGLADTQYF.

This clone was seen ten or more times. The CDR3 extends 3 residues past the end of the read, so its final part is completed from the germline J gene. V is TRBV20-1 and J is TRBJ2-7, with 11 positions matching TRBD2. CDR3 length: 15 amino acids. Trimming removed 1 base from V and 2 bases from J; junction bases left unmatched: 4. Germline V gene data show CDR1 as DFQATT and CDR2 as SNEGSKA (reference sequence). CDR3 protein: CSARVPLAGAYEQYF. The CDR3 DNA, read in part, is TGCAGTGCTAGAGTCCCACTAGCGGGAGCCTACGAG.

A word on this clone: The read halts 3 residues ahead of the CDR3 end, with the missing end drawn from the germline J gene. The chain couples TRBV19 to TRBJ2-1; 14 bases match TRBD2. In germline, CDR1 is LNHDA, CDR2 SQIVND (reference sequence). CDR3 length: 17 amino acids. V was pared by 9 bases and J by 2 bases, with 9 bases of the junction left unmatched. CDR3 sequence reads: CASQGLAGVNPYNEQFF. The CDR3 bases that were read are TGTGCCAGCCAGGGACTAGCGGGAGTCAATCCCTACAATGAG.